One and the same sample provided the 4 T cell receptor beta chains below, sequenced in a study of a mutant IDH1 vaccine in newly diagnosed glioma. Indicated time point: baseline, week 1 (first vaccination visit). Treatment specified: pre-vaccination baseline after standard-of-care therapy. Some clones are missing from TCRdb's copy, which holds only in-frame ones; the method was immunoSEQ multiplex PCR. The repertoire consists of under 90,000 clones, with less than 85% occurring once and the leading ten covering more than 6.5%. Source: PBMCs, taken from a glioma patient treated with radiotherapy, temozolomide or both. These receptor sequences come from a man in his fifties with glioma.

The CDR3 reads CATSSYRGGGYTF. CDR3 nucleotides: TGTGCCACCAGCAGTTACAGGGGTGGCGGCTACACCTTC. The genes are TRBV15 and TRBJ1-2; TRBD1 matches 7 bases. V gave up 3 bases and J gave up 8 bases; unmatched junction bases: 6. The CDR3 runs 13 residues. Germline CDR1 LNHNV, CDR2 YYDKDF (reference sequence).

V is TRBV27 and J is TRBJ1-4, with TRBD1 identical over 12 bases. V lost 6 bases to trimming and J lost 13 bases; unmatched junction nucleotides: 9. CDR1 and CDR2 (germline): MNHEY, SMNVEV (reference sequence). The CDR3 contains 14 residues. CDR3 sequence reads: CASRPGQGAVGLFF. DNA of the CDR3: TGTGCCAGCAGACCGGGACAGGGGGCGGTCGGACTGTTTTTT.

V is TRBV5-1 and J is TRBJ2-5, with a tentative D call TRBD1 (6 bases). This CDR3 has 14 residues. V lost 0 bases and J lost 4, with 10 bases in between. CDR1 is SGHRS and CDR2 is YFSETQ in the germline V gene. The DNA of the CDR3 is TGCGCCAGCAGCTTGGGTGGGGGCTCAGAGACCCAGTACTTC. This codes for CASSLGGGSETQYF.

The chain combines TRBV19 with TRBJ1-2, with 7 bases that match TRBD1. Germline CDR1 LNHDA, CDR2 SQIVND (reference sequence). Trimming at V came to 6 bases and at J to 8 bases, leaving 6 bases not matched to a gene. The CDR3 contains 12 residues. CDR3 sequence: CASSQQGYGYTF. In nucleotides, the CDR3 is TGTGCCAGTAGCCAACAGGGGTACGGCTACACCTTC.